Following are 23 T cell receptor beta chains from one sample sequenced in a study of T-cell reconstitution after alpha-beta-depleted transplantation in children. Preparing the TCRbeta library involved the use of unique molecular identifiers. TCRdb analysed the PCR reads with MiXCR anew, one entry per CDR3 protein. The data show some 450,000 distinct CDR3 sequences, around 46% seen once. Source: PBMCs, taken before TCRalphabeta/CD19-depleted stem cell transplant. The source of these receptors is a girl aged 2 to 9 with aplastic anemia, due to receive a stem cell transplant.

This clonotype was counted at least ten times. CDR3 amino acids: CASTFQGPYGYTF. In DNA form, the CDR3 reads TGTGCCAGCACATTTCAGGGCCCCTATGGCTACACCTTC. The chain joins TRBV2 to TRBJ1-2, with D possibly TRBD1 on 5 matching bases. This CDR3 contains 13 residues. Trimming shortened V by 7 bases and J by 4 bases, and 13 bases separated the two germline ends. CDR1 and CDR2 (germline): SNHLY, FYNNEI.

The chain uses TRBV6-1 and TRBJ2-3, with 9 nucleotides matching TRBD2. Germline values: CDR1 MNHNS, CDR2 SASEGT. V shed 6 bases and J 2 bases; nucleotides not matched to a gene: 6. CDR3 length equals 15 residues. This CDR3 is CASRTGTSSTDTQYF. CDR3 nucleotide sequence: TGTGCCAGCAGAACCGGGACTAGCTCCACAGATACGCAGTATTTT.

This clonotype was seen only once. The chain employs TRBV20-1 and TRBJ2-2; the D is unclear. The CDR3 has 15 amino acids. Looked up from germline, CDR1 is DFQATT and CDR2 is SNEGSKA (reference sequence). Trimming shortened V by 2 bases and J by 0 bases, and 10 bases separated the two germline ends. The CDR3 nucleotides read TGCAGTGCTAGAAGAACCGCCGCGAACACCGGGGAGCTGTTTTTT. This encodes CSARRTAANTGELFF.

The V gene is TRBV5-1, the J gene TRBJ2-2; 11 bases agree with TRBD2. The V gene's germline CDR1 is SGHRS and CDR2 YFSETQ. V shed 3 bases, J shed 3 bases, and the junction held 4 bases outside the gene matches. The CDR3 length is 16 residues. Written as DNA, the CDR3 is TGCGCCAGCAGCTGGCCGGGACTAGCGGACACCGGGGAGCTGTTTTTT. Its translation: CASSWPGLADTGELFF.

For the CDR3, the DNA is TGTGCCAGCAGTCGTTCCGGGACAGGGATTTCCTACGAGCAGTACTTC. It is translated as CASSRSGTGISYEQYF. The chain has TRBV5-6 and TRBJ2-7; 9 nucleotides line up with TRBD1. This CDR3 region has 16 residues. CDR1 and CDR2 (germline): SGHDT, YYEEEE. Losses at the gene ends were 5 bases for V and 1 base for J; bases not matched to a gene: 10.

The chain joins TRBV4-1 to TRBJ2-7, with 9 bases lining up with TRBD2. The CDR3 extends over 15 amino acids. The germline CDR1 and CDR2 sequences are MGHRA and YSYEKL. V lost 3 bases to trimming and J lost 0 bases; unmatched junction nucleotides: 3. CDR3 amino acids: CASSQGAGGSYEQYF. CDR3 nucleotides: TGCGCCAGCAGCCAGGGAGCGGGGGGCTCCTACGAGCAGTACTTC.

This chain links TRBV24-1 with TRBJ2-2; D is unresolved. V was shortened by 7 bases and J by 1 base, with 9 bases between the two germline ends. Germline values: CDR1 KGHDR, CDR2 SFDVKD. The CDR3 consists of 14 residues. CDR3 sequence (DNA): TGTGCCACCAGCCCAACCGAGAACACCGGGGAGCTGTTTTTT. Its translation: CATSPTENTGELFF.

The J gene is TRBJ1-2, the V gene TRBV20-1, with a possible D match to TRBD1 (5 bases). The CDR3 consists of 15 residues. Germline V gene sequence: CDR1 DFQATT, CDR2 SNEGSKA (reference sequence). V gave up 0 bases and J gave up 2 bases, with 13 bases separating them. The CDR3 coding sequence is TGCAGTGCTAGAGATCAATGGGGGATCAACTATGGCTACACCTTC. Residues: CSARDQWGINYGYTF.

J is TRBJ1-4 and V is TRBV20-1; weak D call: TRBD1 (6 bases). Germline loops: CDR1 DFQATT, CDR2 SNEGSKA (reference sequence). The CDR3 is made up of 14 amino acids. Trimming left V 6 bases short and J 8 bases short, with 19 bases between. The chain's CDR3 is CSASRGATYEKLFF. CDR3 bases: TGCAGTGCATCCAGGGGTGCGACCTACGAAAAACTGTTTTTT.

This clonotype was picked up a small number of times. The chain is built from TRBV6-2 or TRBV6-3 and TRBJ2-5, with a weak D call TRBD2 (6 bases). Germline CDR1 is MNHEY and CDR2 is SVGEGT. The CDR3 sequence is 18 residues long. V lost 4 bases and J 2 bases, leaving 23 bases between the germline ends. This CDR3 is CASSWDSGGTGEQETQYF. In DNA form, the CDR3 reads TGTGCCAGCAGTTGGGATTCTGGCGGGACTGGGGAGCAAGAGACCCAGTACTTC.

In this sample, this clonotype turned up many times. The rearrangement joins TRBV20-1 to TRBJ2-7, with 8 bases matching TRBD2. Germline CDR1 reads DFQATT; CDR2 reads SNEGSKA (reference sequence). The CDR3 contains 15 residues. Unmatched junction bases numbered 5, after V lost 0 bases and J lost 1 base. The CDR3: CSARDGASGSYEQYF. CDR3 bases: TGCAGTGCTAGAGATGGGGCTAGCGGGTCCTACGAGCAGTACTTC.

This clonotype has a count of ten or more. J is TRBJ2-1 and V is TRBV5-1, with TRBD1 identical over 11 bases. The CDR3 has 17 amino acids. Unmatched junction bases numbered 7, after V lost 4 bases and J lost 1 base. Germline lookup yields CDR1 SGHRS and CDR2 YFSETQ. CDR3 protein: CASSPGTGGRSYNEQFF. CDR3 nucleotide sequence: TGCGCCAGCAGCCCGGGGACAGGGGGTAGGTCCTACAATGAGCAGTTCTTC.

Only a few counts were recorded for this clonotype. V and J are TRBV7-9 and TRBJ2-7; the match to TRBD2 covers 14 bases. Germline values: CDR1 SEHNR, CDR2 FQNEAQ (reference sequence). The CDR3 runs 12 residues. Trimming cost V 11 bases and J 3 bases; bases outside gene matches: 0. The CDR3 is CAGTSGSYEQYF. CDR3 nucleotide sequence: TGTGCCGGGACTAGCGGGAGCTACGAGCAGTACTTC.

This clonotype was recorded at least ten times. The chain has TRBV12-3 or TRBV12-4 and TRBJ1-2; TRBD1 agrees at 9 bases. The CDR3 loop spans 16 amino acids. The V gene end was trimmed by 3 bases and the J gene end by 2 bases; junction bases not matched to a gene: 7. CDR3 sequence: CASSLWGQGGNYGYTF. The CDR3 nucleotides read TGTGCCAGCAGTTTGTGGGGACAGGGTGGGAACTATGGCTACACCTTC.

V is TRBV6-2 or TRBV6-3 and J is TRBJ1-1; D uncertain. CDR1 MNHEY and CDR2 SVGEGT come from the germline V gene. The length of the CDR3 is 16 residues. Deletions cut 2 bases from V and 1 base from J, with 14 bases between. The CDR3 sequence is CASSYTAGLRNTEAFF. CDR3 nucleotides: TGTGCCAGCAGTTACACCGCCGGGCTGCGGAACACTGAAGCTTTCTTT.

The rearrangement links TRBV5-1 to TRBJ1-1; TRBD1 matches at 7 bases. The CDR3 totals 11 residues. Germline V lookup: CDR1 SGHRS, CDR2 YFSETQ. With V trimmed by 4 bases and J by 7 bases, 1 base remained unmatched. CDR3 loop: CASSRQGEAFF. CDR3 sequence (DNA): TGCGCCAGCAGCCGACAGGGTGAAGCTTTCTTT.

The chain carries TRBV5-1 and TRBJ2-7; 8 bases fit TRBD1. This CDR3 comprises 14 residues. Losses at the gene ends were 3 bases for V and 6 bases for J; bases not matched to a gene: 8. Germline CDR1 reads SGHRS; CDR2 reads YFSETQ. The CDR3 nucleotides read TGCGCCAGCAGCTCGGACCCAGGGGGCGGCGAGCAGTACTTC. It specifies CASSSDPGGGEQYF.

The chain uses TRBV7-2 and TRBJ2-4; D may be TRBD1 (5 bases). This CDR3 has 14 residues. The germline gives CDR1 SGHTA, CDR2 FQGNSA. With 2 bases removed from V and 7 bases from J, the gap between germline ends came to 12 bases. In DNA, the CDR3 is TGTGCCAGCAGCTTACAATTGGACAATAACATTCAGTACTTC. Its translation is CASSLQLDNNIQYF. The full variable domain, completed using reference TRBV7-2 and TRBJ2-4, is GAGVSQSPSNKVTEKGKDVELRCDPISGHTALYWYRQSLGQGLEFLIYFQGNSAPDKSGLPSDRFSAERTGGSVSTLTIQRTQQEDSAVYLCASSLQLDNNIQYFGAGTRLSVL.

This clonotype was counted only a few times. This chain joins TRBV4-3 and TRBJ2-7; 7 bases align to TRBD1. Germline CDR1 reads LGHNA; CDR2 reads YSLEER. CDR3 size: 15 residues. Trimming took 4 bases from V and 0 from J; bases not matched to a gene: 6. The CDR3 bases are TGCGCCAGCAGCCTTTACCGGGACAGCTCCTACGAGCAGTACTTC. It encodes CASSLYRDSSYEQYF.

This chain uses TRBV4-1 with TRBJ1-1; D ambiguous. The ends were cut back, 0 bases at V and 1 base at J, with 12 bases in the middle. Germline CDR1 reads MGHRA; CDR2 reads YSYEKL. The length of the CDR3 is 16 residues. This CDR3 is CASSQDSGLGNTEAFF. For the CDR3, the DNA is TGCGCCAGCAGCCAAGATTCTGGATTGGGGAACACTGAAGCTTTCTTT.

The chain is built from TRBV7-9 and TRBJ2-1, with no clear D. Trimming left V 5 bases short and J 6 bases short, with 11 bases between. This CDR3 is built from 13 residues. Germline CDR1 is SEHNR and CDR2 is FQNEAQ (reference sequence). The CDR3 DNA reads TGTGCCAGCAGCCCCATTACAGTCAATGAGCAGTTCTTC. This gives the protein CASSPITVNEQFF.

The V call is TRBV19, the J call TRBJ2-7, with 11 bases fitting TRBD2. The V and J ends lost 6 bases and 5 bases, in that order; junction bases with no gene match: 6. The CDR3 runs to 14 residues. The germline gives CDR1 LNHDA, CDR2 SQIVND (reference sequence). CDR3 sequence: CASSLRLAGNEQYF. The CDR3 DNA reads TGTGCCAGTAGCCTACGACTAGCGGGAAACGAGCAGTACTTC.

About this clonotype: The conserved phenylalanine or tryptophan normally closing the CDR3 is absent here, so this likely arose from a read error. Because the CDR3's place on the DNA is in doubt, the DNA is left out and the CDR3 is given as listed by TCRdb. The rearrangement links TRBV5-1 to TRBJ2-2; TRBD1 was called by the table and not checked on the DNA. The CDR3 is made up of 15 amino acids, end residues included. The germline CDR1 and CDR2 sequences are SGHRS and YFSETQ. The CDR3 region is CASSLNLRGNGELYL.